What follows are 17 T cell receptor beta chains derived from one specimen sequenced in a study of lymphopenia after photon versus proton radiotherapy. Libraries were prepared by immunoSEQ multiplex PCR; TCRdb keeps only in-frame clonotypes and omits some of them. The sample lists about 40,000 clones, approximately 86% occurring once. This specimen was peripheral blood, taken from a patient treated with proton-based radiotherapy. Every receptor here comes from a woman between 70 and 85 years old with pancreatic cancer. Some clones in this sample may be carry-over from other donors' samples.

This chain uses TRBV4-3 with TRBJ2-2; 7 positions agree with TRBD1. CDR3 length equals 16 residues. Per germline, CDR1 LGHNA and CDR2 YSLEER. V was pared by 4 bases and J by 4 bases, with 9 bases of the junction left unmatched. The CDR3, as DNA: TGCGCCAGCAGCCGAGCGGACAGGATGATCACCGGGGAGCTGTTTTTT. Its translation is CASSRADRMITGELFF.

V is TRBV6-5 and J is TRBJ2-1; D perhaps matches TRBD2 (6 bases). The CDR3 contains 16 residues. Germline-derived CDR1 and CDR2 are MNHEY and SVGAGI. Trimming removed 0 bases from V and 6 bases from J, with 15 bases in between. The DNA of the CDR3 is TGTGCCAGCAGTTACTCGTGGAGGGAGCTGGGCAATGAGCAGTTCTTC. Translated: CASSYSWRELGNEQFF.

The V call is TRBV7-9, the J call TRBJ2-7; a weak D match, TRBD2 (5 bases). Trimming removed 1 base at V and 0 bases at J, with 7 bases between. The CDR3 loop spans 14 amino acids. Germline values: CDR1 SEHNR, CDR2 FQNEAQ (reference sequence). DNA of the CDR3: TGTGCCAGCAGCTTAGTAGGGAGCTCCTACGAGCAGTACTTC. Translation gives CASSLVGSSYEQYF.

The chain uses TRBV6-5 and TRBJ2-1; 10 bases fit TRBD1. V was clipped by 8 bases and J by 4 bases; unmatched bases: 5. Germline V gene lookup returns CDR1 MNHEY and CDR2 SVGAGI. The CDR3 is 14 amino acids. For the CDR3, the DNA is TGTGCCAGCGCGAGGACAGGGGGTTACAATGAGCAGTTCTTC. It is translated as CASARTGGYNEQFF.

CDR3 nucleotides: TGTGCCAGTAGTATAGCGAGGGGGGGCACCTACAATGAGCAGTTCTTC. Encoded protein: CASSIARGGTYNEQFF. The chain has TRBV19 and TRBJ2-1; weak D call: TRBD2 (7 bases). The V gene lost 1 base and the J gene lost 2 bases, with 12 bases spanning the gap. The germline V gene encodes CDR1 LNHDA and CDR2 SQIVND (reference sequence). This CDR3 is 16 amino acids long.

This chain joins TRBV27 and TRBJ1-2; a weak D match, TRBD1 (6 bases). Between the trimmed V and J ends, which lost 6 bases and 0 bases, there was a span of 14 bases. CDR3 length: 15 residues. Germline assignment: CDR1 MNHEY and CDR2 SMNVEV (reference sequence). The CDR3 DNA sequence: TGTGCCAGCAGACCTCGGACAGATACTAACTATGGCTACACCTTC. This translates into CASRPRTDTNYGYTF.

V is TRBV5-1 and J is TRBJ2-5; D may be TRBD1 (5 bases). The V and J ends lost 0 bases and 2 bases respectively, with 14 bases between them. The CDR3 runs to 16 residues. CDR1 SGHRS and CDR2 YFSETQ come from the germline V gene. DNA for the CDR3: TGCGCCAGCAGCTTGGTCCCGGCGACAGCACAAGAGACCCAGTACTTC. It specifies CASSLVPATAQETQYF.

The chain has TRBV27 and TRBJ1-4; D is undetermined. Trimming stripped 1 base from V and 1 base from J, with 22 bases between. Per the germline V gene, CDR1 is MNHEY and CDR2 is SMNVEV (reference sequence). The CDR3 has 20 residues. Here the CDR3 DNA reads TGTGCCAGCAGTTTATTAAGAGTTAAGGGCGCTCCTTTAACTAATGAAAAACTGTTTTTT. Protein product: CASSLLRVKGAPLTNEKLFF.

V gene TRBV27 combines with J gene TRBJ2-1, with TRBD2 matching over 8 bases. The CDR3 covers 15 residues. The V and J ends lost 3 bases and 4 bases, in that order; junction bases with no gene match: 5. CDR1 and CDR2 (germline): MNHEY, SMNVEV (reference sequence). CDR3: CASSLITSGYNEQFF. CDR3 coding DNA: TGTGCCAGCAGTTTGATAACTAGCGGTTACAATGAGCAGTTCTTC.

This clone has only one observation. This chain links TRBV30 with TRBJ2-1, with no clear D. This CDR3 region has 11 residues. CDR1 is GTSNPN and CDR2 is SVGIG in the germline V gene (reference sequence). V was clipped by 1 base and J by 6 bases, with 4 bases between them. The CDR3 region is CAWSDFNEQFF. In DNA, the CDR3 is TGTGCCTGGAGTGACTTCAATGAGCAGTTCTTC. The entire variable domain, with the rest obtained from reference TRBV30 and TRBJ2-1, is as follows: SQTIHQWPATLVQPVGSPLSLECTVEGTSNPNLYWYRQAAGRGLQLLFYSVGIGQISSEVPQNLSASRPQDRQFILSSKKLLLSDSGFYLCAWSDFNEQFFGPGTRLTVL.

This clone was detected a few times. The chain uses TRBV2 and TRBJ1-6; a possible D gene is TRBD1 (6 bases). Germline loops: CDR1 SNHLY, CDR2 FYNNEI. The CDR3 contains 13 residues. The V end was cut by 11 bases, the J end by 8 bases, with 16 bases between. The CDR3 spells CAGKTGQDSPLHF. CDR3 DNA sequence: TGTGCCGGGAAGACAGGTCAGGATTCACCCCTCCACTTT. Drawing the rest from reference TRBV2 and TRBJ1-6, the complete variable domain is EPEVTQTPSHQVTQMGQEVILRCVPISNHLYFYWYRQILGQKVEFLVSFYNNEISEKSEIFDDQFSVERPDGSNFTLKIRSTKLEDSAMYFCAGKTGQDSPLHFGNGTRLTVT.

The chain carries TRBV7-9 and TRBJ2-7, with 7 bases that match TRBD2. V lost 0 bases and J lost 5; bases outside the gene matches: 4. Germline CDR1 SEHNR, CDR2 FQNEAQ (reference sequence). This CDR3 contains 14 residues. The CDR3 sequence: CASSLAGGPDEQYF. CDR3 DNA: TGTGCCAGCAGCTTAGCGGGAGGGCCCGACGAGCAGTACTTC.

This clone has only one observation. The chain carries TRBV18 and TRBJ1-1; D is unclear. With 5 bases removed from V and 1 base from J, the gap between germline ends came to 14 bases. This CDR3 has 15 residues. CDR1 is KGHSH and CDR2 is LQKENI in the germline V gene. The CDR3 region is CASSGAGLPNTEAFF. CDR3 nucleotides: TGTGCCAGCTCAGGTGCCGGGCTCCCGAACACTGAAGCTTTCTTT.

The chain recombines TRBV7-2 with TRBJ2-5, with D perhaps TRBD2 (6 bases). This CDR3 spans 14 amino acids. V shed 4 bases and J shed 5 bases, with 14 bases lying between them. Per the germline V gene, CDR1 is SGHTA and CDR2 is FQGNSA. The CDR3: CASSSGLSGETQYF. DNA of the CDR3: TGTGCCAGCAGCTCCGGACTATCGGGGGAGACCCAGTACTTC.

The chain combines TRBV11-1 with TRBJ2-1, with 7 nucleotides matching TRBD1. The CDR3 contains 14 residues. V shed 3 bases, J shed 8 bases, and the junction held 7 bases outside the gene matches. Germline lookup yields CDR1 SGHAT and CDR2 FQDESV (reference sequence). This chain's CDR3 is CASSLTGLGDEQFF. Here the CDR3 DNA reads TGTGCCAGCAGCTTGACAGGGCTGGGGGATGAGCAGTTCTTC.

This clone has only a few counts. CDR3 coding DNA: TGTGCCAGCAGGGACAGGGGAGAGAATCAGCCCCAGCATTTT. This codes for CASRDRGENQPQHF. The chain joins TRBV10-3 to TRBJ1-5; 10 bases fit TRBD1. V lost 10 bases, J lost 4 bases, and 7 bases stayed unmatched. CDR3 length equals 14 residues. Germline V gene sequence: CDR1 ENHRY, CDR2 SYGVKD.

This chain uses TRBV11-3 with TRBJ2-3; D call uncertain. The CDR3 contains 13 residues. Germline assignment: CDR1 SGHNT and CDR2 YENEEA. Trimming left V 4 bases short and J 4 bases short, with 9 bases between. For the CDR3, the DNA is TGTGCCAGCAGCTCCCACAGTGCAGATACGCAGTATTTT. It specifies CASSSHSADTQYF.